These T cell receptor beta chains were read from a single sample in a study of patients and donors after allogeneic stem cell transplantation. Via MiXCR, TCRdb re-called the RT-PCR reads, giving one row per CDR3 protein. The data show about a million distinct CDR3 sequences, approximately 19% seen once. Sequenced input: blood, either unsorted or a sorted T cell fraction (not recorded which). The source of these receptors is a human donor who was either an allogeneic HSCT recipient or a stem cell or donor lymphocyte infusion donor (not recorded which). It is not recorded whose cells these are; they may come from a transplant donor. CDR3s include the opening cysteine and the closing phenylalanine or tryptophan. Fields, in order: V gene, D gene, J gene, clone size, CDR3 DNA, CDR3 protein. A D gene is named only where the DNA matches it firmly. Clone size is stated in some rows and not others, as once, few, many or a class when expanded.

V gene: TRBV5-1
D gene: NA
J gene: TRBJ2-2
clone size: few
CDR3 DNA: TGCGCCAGCAGCTTGGAGGGCTTACCGAACACCGGGGAGCTGTTTTTT
CDR3 protein: CASSLEGLPNTGELFF

V gene: TRBV15
D gene: NA
J gene: TRBJ2-2
clone size: NA
CDR3 DNA: TGTGCCACCAGCAGAGTTGCGGATTCCACCGGGGAGCTGTTTTTT
CDR3 protein: CATSRVADSTGELFF

V gene: TRBV10-3
D gene: TRBD2
J gene: TRBJ2-3
clone size: few
CDR3 DNA: TGTGCCATCGGTGGGCTAGCGGGGGTCACAGATACGCAGTATTTT
CDR3 protein: CAIGGLAGVTDTQYF

V gene: TRBV25-1
D gene: NA
J gene: TRBJ1-1
clone size: NA
CDR3 DNA: TGTGCCAGCAGTGAACCCCAAGGGGACACTGAAGCTTTCTTT
CDR3 protein: CASSEPQGDTEAFF

V gene: TRBV20-1
D gene: NA
J gene: TRBJ1-4
clone size: NA
CDR3 DNA: TGCAGTCTCAAGAGAAACCAGGAAAAACTGTTTTTT
CDR3 protein: CSLKRNQEKLFF

V gene: TRBV6-2/TRBV6-3
D gene: NA
J gene: TRBJ1-4
clone size: few
CDR3 DNA: TGTGCCAGCGGACATGGAAATGAAAAACTGTTTTTT
CDR3 protein: CASGHGNEKLFF

V gene: TRBV5-1
D gene: NA
J gene: TRBJ1-3
clone size: NA
CDR3 DNA: TGCGCCAGCAGCTTCGGGAGTGAGAGAAACACCATATATTTT
CDR3 protein: CASSFGSERNTIYF

V gene: TRBV28
D gene: NA
J gene: TRBJ1-1
clone size: NA
CDR3 DNA: TGTGCCAGCAGTTTTCCCCGGGCGAACACTGAAGCTTTCTTT
CDR3 protein: CASSFPRANTEAFF

V gene: TRBV9
D gene: NA
J gene: TRBJ1-1
clone size: many
CDR3 DNA: TGTGCCAGCAGCGTAGGTCAGGGGATGAACACTGAAGCTTTCTTT
CDR3 protein: CASSVGQGMNTEAFF

V gene: TRBV7-9
D gene: NA
J gene: TRBJ1-2
clone size: NA
CDR3 DNA: TGTGCCAGCAGCTATAGACCGGAGGGTGGCTATGGCTACACCTTC
CDR3 protein: CASSYRPEGGYGYTF

V gene: TRBV27
D gene: NA
J gene: TRBJ2-2
clone size: few
CDR3 DNA: TGTGCCAGCACCAGAACCCCCGGGGGCACCGGGGAGCTGTTTTTT
CDR3 protein: CASTRTPGGTGELFF

V gene: TRBV12-3/TRBV12-4
D gene: TRBD1
J gene: TRBJ1-5
clone size: many
CDR3 DNA: TGTGCCAGCAGTTTAGCGGGACAGCTTAGCAATCAGCCCCAGCATTTT
CDR3 protein: CASSLAGQLSNQPQHF

V gene: TRBV6-4
D gene: NA
J gene: TRBJ1-1
clone size: NA
CDR3 DNA: TGTGCCAGCAGTGCTAACTCCGGGGGAGCTGAAGCTTTCTTT
CDR3 protein: CASSANSGGAEAFF

V gene: TRBV12-3/TRBV12-4
D gene: NA
J gene: TRBJ1-2
clone size: NA
CDR3 DNA: TGTGCCAGCACCTTAGGGGGAGATGGCTACACCTTC
CDR3 protein: CASTLGGDGYTF

V gene: TRBV9
D gene: NA
J gene: TRBJ1-2
clone size: few
CDR3 DNA: TGTGCCAGCAGCGTAGAAGGGGGAGTCGGAGGCTACACCTTC
CDR3 protein: CASSVEGGVGGYTF

V gene: TRBV11-3
D gene: NA
J gene: TRBJ1-6
clone size: NA
CDR3 DNA: TGTGCCAGCAGTTCACGGGACCGCAAAAATTCACCCCTCCACTTT
CDR3 protein: CASSSRDRKNSPLHF

V gene: TRBV5-1
D gene: NA
J gene: TRBJ2-6
clone size: few
CDR3 DNA: TGCGCCCGCCATTACTCTGGGGCCAACGTCCTGACTTTC
CDR3 protein: CARHYSGANVLTF

V gene: TRBV7-8
D gene: NA
J gene: TRBJ2-3
clone size: few
CDR3 DNA: TGTGCCAGCAGCTTAAGTGCAGACACAGATACGCAGTATTTT
CDR3 protein: CASSLSADTDTQYF

V gene: TRBV6-1
D gene: TRBD2
J gene: TRBJ2-2
clone size: few
CDR3 DNA: TGTGCCAGCATGAAACTAGCGGGGGATCGGTCCGGGGAGCTGTTTTTT
CDR3 protein: CASMKLAGDRSGELFF

V gene: TRBV4-1
D gene: TRBD1
J gene: TRBJ2-7
clone size: few
CDR3 DNA: TGCGCCAGCAGCAAACGGACAGGGTGGGGATACGAGCAGTACTTC
CDR3 protein: CASSKRTGWGYEQYF

V gene: TRBV9
D gene: TRBD2
J gene: TRBJ2-1
clone size: NA
CDR3 DNA: TGTGCCAGCAGCAAAAGCGGGGGGGCCGCCAATGAGCAGTTCTTC
CDR3 protein: CASSKSGGAANEQFF

V gene: TRBV11-2
D gene: TRBD1
J gene: TRBJ1-1
clone size: few
CDR3 DNA: TGTGCCAGCAGCTTGTCGGACAGGGATTCCACTGAAGCTTTCTTT
CDR3 protein: CASSLSDRDSTEAFF

V gene: TRBV5-1
D gene: NA
J gene: TRBJ2-7
clone size: NA
CDR3 DNA: TGCGCCAGCAGCCCCCTTCGTTCGATTTCGAGCGAGCAGTACTTC
CDR3 protein: CASSPLRSISSEQYF

V gene: TRBV10-2
D gene: TRBD2
J gene: TRBJ2-5
clone size: NA
CDR3 DNA: TGCGCCAGCAGGAGGCGGGGGGAAGAGACCCAGTACTTC
CDR3 protein: CASRRRGEETQYF

V gene: TRBV6-1
D gene: NA
J gene: TRBJ2-3
clone size: few
CDR3 DNA: TGTGCCAGCAGCCCACCAGGGGCTGCAGATACGCAGTATTTT
CDR3 protein: CASSPPGAADTQYF

V gene: TRBV15
D gene: NA
J gene: TRBJ2-2
clone size: many
CDR3 DNA: TGTGCCACCAGCAGAGAGAAGGGTACGAACACCGGGGAGCTGTTTTTT
CDR3 protein: CATSREKGTNTGELFF

V gene: TRBV12-3/TRBV12-4
D gene: NA
J gene: TRBJ2-1
clone size: NA
CDR3 DNA: TGTGCCAGCAGTCCTAGCGGGACAGGGACCTACAATGAGCAGTTCTTC
CDR3 protein: CASSPSGTGTYNEQFF

V gene: TRBV20-1
D gene: NA
J gene: TRBJ1-3
clone size: NA
CDR3 DNA: TGCAGTGCTCTCCCGCAGGCTGGAAACACCATATATTTT
CDR3 protein: CSALPQAGNTIYF

V gene: TRBV12-3/TRBV12-4
D gene: NA
J gene: TRBJ1-1
clone size: NA
CDR3 DNA: TGTGCCAGCAGCTATACAAGTCGTGAGGCTTTCTTT
CDR3 protein: CASSYTSREAFF

V gene: TRBV5-6
D gene: NA
J gene: TRBJ1-6
clone size: few
CDR3 DNA: TGTGCCAGCAGCCTACAAACTCTACAGGGAAACTCACCCCTCCACTTT
CDR3 protein: CASSLQTLQGNSPLHF

V gene: TRBV5-1
D gene: NA
J gene: TRBJ1-2
clone size: NA
CDR3 DNA: TGCGCCAGCAGCTTGAACGGAAACTATGGCTACACCTTC
CDR3 protein: CASSLNGNYGYTF

V gene: TRBV4-1
D gene: TRBD1
J gene: TRBJ1-2
clone size: many
CDR3 DNA: TGCGCCAGCAGCCAAGTGGGACAGGAGTACTATGGCTACACCTTC
CDR3 protein: CASSQVGQEYYGYTF

V gene: TRBV28
D gene: NA
J gene: TRBJ1-5
clone size: many
CDR3 DNA: TGTGCCAGCAGTTTATCGCTCGGCCAGCCCCAGCATTTT
CDR3 protein: CASSLSLGQPQHF

V gene: TRBV12-3/TRBV12-4
D gene: NA
J gene: TRBJ1-1
clone size: NA
CDR3 DNA: TGTGCCAGCAGTTTAAAAGAAAACACTGAAGTTTTCTTT
CDR3 protein: CASSLKENTEVFF

V gene: TRBV3-1
D gene: TRBD2
J gene: TRBJ2-1
clone size: NA
CDR3 DNA: TGTGCCAGCAGCCAAGTCAGCGGACTAGGAGACTACAATGAGCAGTTCTTC
CDR3 protein: CASSQVSGLGDYNEQFF

V gene: TRBV3-1
D gene: NA
J gene: TRBJ2-1
clone size: NA
CDR3 DNA: TGTGCCAGCAGCCAAGCCGGGACACTCGAACTCAATGAGCAGTTCTTC
CDR3 protein: CASSQAGTLELNEQFF

V gene: TRBV12-3/TRBV12-4
D gene: TRBD2
J gene: TRBJ2-7
clone size: many
CDR3 DNA: TGTGCCAGCAGCGGGGGACTAGCGGGAACCTACGAGCAGTACTTC
CDR3 protein: CASSGGLAGTYEQYF

V gene: TRBV11-1
D gene: TRBD2
J gene: TRBJ2-5
clone size: NA
CDR3 DNA: TGTGCCAGCAGCTTAGCGCGGGGGACTCAAAAACAAGAGACCCAGTACTTC
CDR3 protein: CASSLARGTQKQETQYF

V gene: TRBV14
D gene: NA
J gene: TRBJ1-2
clone size: NA
CDR3 DNA: TGTGCCAGCAGCCAATCAGGGTATGGCTACACCTTC
CDR3 protein: CASSQSGYGYTF

V gene: TRBV5-1
D gene: NA
J gene: TRBJ1-1
clone size: NA
CDR3 DNA: TGCGCCAGCAGCTTGGTCCCCCCCCCCGGGGACACTGAAGCTTTCTTT
CDR3 protein: CASSLVPPPGDTEAFF

V gene: TRBV20-1
D gene: NA
J gene: TRBJ1-4
clone size: NA
CDR3 DNA: TGCAGTGCTCCCAAGGTGGGGGTGTCGCCTGAAAAACTGTTTTTT
CDR3 protein: CSAPKVGVSPEKLFF

V gene: TRBV7-9
D gene: NA
J gene: TRBJ2-1
clone size: NA
CDR3 DNA: TGTGCCAGCAGCTTAGCCCGGCAACCCCTCTACAATGAGCAGTTCTTC
CDR3 protein: CASSLARQPLYNEQFF

V gene: TRBV20-1
D gene: TRBD1
J gene: TRBJ1-3
clone size: few
CDR3 DNA: TGCAGTGCTAGGGAGACAGGGGCTGGAAACACCATATATTTT
CDR3 protein: CSARETGAGNTIYF

V gene: TRBV7-8
D gene: NA
J gene: TRBJ2-1
clone size: many
CDR3 DNA: TGTGCCAGCAGCTTCCAGGGGAATGAGCAGTTCTTC
CDR3 protein: CASSFQGNEQFF

V gene: TRBV12-3/TRBV12-4
D gene: NA
J gene: TRBJ2-7
clone size: NA
CDR3 DNA: TGTGCCAGCAGGGTGGGAGGTGGCTACGAGCAGTACTTC
CDR3 protein: CASRVGGGYEQYF

V gene: TRBV12-3/TRBV12-4
D gene: NA
J gene: TRBJ1-1
clone size: NA
CDR3 DNA: TGTGCCAGCAGTCCTACAGGGTGGGTCACTGAAGCTTTCTTT
CDR3 protein: CASSPTGWVTEAFF

V gene: TRBV18
D gene: NA
J gene: TRBJ2-5
clone size: few
CDR3 DNA: TGTGCCAGCTCCCCCCAGGGGTTGCGTCAAGAGACCCAGTACTTC
CDR3 protein: CASSPQGLRQETQYF

V gene: TRBV29-1
D gene: NA
J gene: TRBJ1-2
clone size: NA
CDR3 DNA: TGCAGCGTTGACGAGAGGGTTAACTATGGCTACACCTTC
CDR3 protein: CSVDERVNYGYTF

V gene: TRBV4-1
D gene: NA
J gene: TRBJ1-4
clone size: few
CDR3 DNA: TGCGCCAGCAGCCAAGGGCCACAAGGTGGGCGCCCTAATGAAAAACTGTTTTTT
CDR3 protein: CASSQGPQGGRPNEKLFF

V gene: TRBV18
D gene: NA
J gene: TRBJ2-7
clone size: NA
CDR3 DNA: TGTGCCAGCTCACCACGCCTACACGCCTACGAGCAGTACTTC
CDR3 protein: CASSPRLHAYEQYF

V gene: TRBV15
D gene: NA
J gene: TRBJ1-1
clone size: few
CDR3 DNA: TGTGCCACCAGCAGACCCACTACAGGGTGGACTGAAGCTTTCTTT
CDR3 protein: CATSRPTTGWTEAFF

V gene: TRBV20-1
D gene: NA
J gene: TRBJ2-1
clone size: NA
CDR3 DNA: TGCAGTGCTAGAACCCGACTATCCCTCAATGAGCAGTTCTTC
CDR3 protein: CSARTRLSLNEQFF